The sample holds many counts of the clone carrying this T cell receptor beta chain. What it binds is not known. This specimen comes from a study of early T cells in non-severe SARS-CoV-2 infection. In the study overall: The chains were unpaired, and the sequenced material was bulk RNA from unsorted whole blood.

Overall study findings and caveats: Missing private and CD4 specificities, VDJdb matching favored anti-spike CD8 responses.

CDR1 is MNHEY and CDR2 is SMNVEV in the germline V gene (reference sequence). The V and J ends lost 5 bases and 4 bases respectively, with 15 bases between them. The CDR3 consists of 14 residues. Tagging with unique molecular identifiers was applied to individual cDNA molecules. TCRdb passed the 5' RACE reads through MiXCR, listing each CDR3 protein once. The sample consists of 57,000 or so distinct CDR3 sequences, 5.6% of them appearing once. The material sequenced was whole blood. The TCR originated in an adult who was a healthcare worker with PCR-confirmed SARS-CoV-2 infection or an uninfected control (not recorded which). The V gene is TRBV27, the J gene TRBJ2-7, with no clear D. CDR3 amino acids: CASSPRHQSYEQYF. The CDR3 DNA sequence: TGTGCCAGCAGTCCCCGGCACCAGTCTTACGAGCAGTACTTC.